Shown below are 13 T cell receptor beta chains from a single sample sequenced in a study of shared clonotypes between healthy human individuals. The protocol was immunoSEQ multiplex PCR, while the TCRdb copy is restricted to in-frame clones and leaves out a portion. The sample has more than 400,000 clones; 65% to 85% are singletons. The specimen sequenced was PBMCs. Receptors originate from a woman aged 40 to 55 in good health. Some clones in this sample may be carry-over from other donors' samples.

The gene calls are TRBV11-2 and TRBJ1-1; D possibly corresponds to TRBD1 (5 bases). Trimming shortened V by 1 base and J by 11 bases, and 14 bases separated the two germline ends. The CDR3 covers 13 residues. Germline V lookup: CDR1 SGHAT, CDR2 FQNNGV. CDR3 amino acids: CASSLVESGFAFF. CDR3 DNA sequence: TGTGCCAGCAGCTTAGTGGAATCAGGGTTCGCTTTCTTT.

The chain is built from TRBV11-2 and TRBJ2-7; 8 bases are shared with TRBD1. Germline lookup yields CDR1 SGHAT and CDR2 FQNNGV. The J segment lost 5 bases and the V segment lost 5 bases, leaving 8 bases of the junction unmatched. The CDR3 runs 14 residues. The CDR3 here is CASSTDRGENEQYF. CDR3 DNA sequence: TGTGCCAGCAGCACCGACAGGGGTGAGAACGAGCAGTACTTC.

The CDR3 bases are TGTGCCAGTCGTGCTAGCTCCTACAATGAGCAGTTCTTC. Protein: CASRASSYNEQFF. The chain has TRBV25-1 and TRBJ2-1; D gene ambiguous. This CDR3 region has 13 residues. V was pared by 9 bases and J by 0 bases, with 9 bases between. Germline CDR1 reads MGHDK; CDR2 reads SYGVNS.

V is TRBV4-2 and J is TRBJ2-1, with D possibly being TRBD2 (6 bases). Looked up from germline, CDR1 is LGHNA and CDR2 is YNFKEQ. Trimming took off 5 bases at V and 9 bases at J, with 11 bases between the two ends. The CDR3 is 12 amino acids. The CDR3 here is CASSASGGEQFF. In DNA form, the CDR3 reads TGTGCCAGCAGCGCCTCCGGGGGTGAGCAGTTCTTC.

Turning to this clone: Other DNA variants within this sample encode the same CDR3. The CDR3 DNA is TGTGCCAGCAGCTTAACGGGGAAAGAGACCCAGTACTTC. Its protein is CASSLTGKETQYF. The chain has TRBV11-2 and TRBJ2-5; weak D call: TRBD2 (5 bases). There are 13 residues in the CDR3. V was cut by 2 bases and J by 3 bases, with 7 bases left in between. Germline V gene data show CDR1 as SGHAT and CDR2 as FQNNGV.

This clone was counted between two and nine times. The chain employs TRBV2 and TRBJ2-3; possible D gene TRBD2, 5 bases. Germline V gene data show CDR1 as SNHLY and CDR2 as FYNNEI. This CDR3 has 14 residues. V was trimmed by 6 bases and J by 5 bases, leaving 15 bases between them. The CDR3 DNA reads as TGTGCCAGCAGGGAGGCAACGAGGTTAGATACGCAGTATTTT. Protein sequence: CASREATRLDTQYF.

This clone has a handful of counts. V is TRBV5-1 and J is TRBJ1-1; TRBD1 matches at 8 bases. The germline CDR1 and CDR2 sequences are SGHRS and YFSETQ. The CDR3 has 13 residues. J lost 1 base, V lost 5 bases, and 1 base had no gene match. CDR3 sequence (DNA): TGCGCCAGCAGAGGACAGGGGAACACTGAAGCTTTCTTT. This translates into CASRGQGNTEAFF.

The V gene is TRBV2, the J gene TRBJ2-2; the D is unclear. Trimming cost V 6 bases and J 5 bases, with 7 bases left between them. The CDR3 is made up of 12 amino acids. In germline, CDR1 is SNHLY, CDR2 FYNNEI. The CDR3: CASRRETGELFF. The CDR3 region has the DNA TGTGCCAGCAGAAGGGAAACCGGGGAGCTGTTTTTT.

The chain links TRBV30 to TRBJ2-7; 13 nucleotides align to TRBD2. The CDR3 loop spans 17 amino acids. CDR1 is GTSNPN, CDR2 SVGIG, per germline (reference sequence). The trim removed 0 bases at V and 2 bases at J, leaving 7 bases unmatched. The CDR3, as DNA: TGTGCCTGGAGTGTGGGACTAGCGGGAAGTTCGGCCTACGAGCAGTACTTC. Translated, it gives CAWSVGLAGSSAYEQYF. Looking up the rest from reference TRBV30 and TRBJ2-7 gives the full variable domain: SQTIHQWPATLVQPVGSPLSLECTVEGTSNPNLYWYRQAAGRGLQLLFYSVGIGQISSEVPQNLSASRPQDRQFILSSKKLLLSDSGFYLCAWSVGLAGSSAYEQYFGPGTRLTVT.

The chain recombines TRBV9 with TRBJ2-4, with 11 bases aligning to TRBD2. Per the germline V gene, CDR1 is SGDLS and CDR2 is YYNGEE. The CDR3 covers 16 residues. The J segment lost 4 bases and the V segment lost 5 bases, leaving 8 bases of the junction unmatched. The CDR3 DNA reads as TGTGCCAGCAGTCCTGGACTAGCGGGCATGAAAAACATTCAGTACTTC. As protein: CASSPGLAGMKNIQYF.

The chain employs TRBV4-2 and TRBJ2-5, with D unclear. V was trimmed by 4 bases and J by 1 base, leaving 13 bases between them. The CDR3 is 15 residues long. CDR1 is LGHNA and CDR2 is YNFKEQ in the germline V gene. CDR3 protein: CASSPKPSAQETQYF. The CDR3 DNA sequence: TGTGCCAGCAGCCCCAAGCCCAGCGCCCAAGAGACCCAGTACTTC.

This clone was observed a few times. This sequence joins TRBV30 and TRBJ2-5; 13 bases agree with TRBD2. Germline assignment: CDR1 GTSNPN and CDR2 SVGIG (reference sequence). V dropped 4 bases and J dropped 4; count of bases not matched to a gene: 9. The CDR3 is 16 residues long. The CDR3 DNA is TGTGCCTGGAATTCCGGGACTAGCGGGATGGGAGAGACCCAGTACTTC. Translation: CAWNSGTSGMGETQYF.

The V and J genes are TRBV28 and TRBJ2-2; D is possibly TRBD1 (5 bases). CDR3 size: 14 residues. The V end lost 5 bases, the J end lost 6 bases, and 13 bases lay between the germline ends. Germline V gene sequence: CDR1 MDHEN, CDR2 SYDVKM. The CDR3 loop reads CASSNPRVSGELFF. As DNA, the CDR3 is TGTGCCAGCAGTAATCCCAGGGTCTCCGGGGAGCTGTTTTTT. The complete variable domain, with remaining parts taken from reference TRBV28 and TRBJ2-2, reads DVKVTQSSRYLVKRTGEKVFLECVQDMDHENMFWYRQDPGLGLRLIYFSYDVKMKEKGDIPEGYSVSREKKERFSLILESASTNQTSMYLCASSNPRVSGELFFGEGSRLTVL.